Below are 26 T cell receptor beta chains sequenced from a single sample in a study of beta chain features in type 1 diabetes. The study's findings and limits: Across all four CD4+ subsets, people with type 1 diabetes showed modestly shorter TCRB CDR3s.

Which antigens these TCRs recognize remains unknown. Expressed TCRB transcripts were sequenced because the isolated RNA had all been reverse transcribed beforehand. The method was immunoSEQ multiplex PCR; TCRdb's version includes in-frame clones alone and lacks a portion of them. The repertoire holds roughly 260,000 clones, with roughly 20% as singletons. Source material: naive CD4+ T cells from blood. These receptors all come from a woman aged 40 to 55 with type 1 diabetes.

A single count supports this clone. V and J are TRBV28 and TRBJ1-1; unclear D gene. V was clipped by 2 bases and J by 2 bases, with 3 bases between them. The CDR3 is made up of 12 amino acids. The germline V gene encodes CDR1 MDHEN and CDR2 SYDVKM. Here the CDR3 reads CASSLPNTEAFF. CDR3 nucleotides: TGTGCCAGCAGTTTACCTAACACTGAAGCTTTCTTT.

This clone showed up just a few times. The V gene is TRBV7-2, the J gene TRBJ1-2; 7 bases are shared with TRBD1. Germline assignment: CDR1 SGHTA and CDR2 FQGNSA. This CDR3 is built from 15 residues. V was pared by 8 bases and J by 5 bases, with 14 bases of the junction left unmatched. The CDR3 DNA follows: TGTGCCAGCGTCCCCCAAAGGGGGCTGGATTATGGCTACACCTTC. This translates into CASVPQRGLDYGYTF. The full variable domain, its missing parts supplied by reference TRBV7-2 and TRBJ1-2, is GAGVSQSPSNKVTEKGKDVELRCDPISGHTALYWYRQSLGQGLEFLIYFQGNSAPDKSGLPSDRFSAERTGGSVSTLTIQRTQQEDSAVYLCASVPQRGLDYGYTFGSGTRLTVV.

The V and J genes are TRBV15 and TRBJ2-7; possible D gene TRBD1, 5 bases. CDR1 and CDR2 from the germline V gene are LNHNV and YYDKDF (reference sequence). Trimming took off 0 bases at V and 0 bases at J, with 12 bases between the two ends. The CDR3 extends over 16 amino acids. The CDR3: CATSRDGAASSYEQYF. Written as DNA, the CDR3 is TGTGCCACCAGCAGAGATGGGGCCGCGAGCTCCTACGAGCAGTACTTC.

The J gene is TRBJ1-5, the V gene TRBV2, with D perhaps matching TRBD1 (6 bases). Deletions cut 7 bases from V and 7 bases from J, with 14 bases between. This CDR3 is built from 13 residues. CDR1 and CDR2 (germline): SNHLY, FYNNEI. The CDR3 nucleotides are TGTGCCAGCACCCCAGGGGTTGGGCAGCCCCAGCATTTT. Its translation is CASTPGVGQPQHF.

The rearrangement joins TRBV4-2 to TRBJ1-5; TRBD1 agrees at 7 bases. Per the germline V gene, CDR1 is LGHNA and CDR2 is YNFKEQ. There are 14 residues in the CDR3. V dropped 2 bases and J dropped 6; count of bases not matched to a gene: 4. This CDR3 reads CASSQRQGVQPQHF. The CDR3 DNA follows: TGTGCCAGCAGCCAACGACAGGGTGTTCAGCCCCAGCATTTT.

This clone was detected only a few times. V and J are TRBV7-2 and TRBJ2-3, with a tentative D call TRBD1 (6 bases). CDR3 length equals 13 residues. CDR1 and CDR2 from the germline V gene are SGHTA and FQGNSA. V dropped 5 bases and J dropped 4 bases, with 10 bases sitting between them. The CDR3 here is CASSQQGADTQYF. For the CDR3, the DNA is TGTGCCAGCAGCCAACAGGGCGCAGATACGCAGTATTTT.

The DNA for the CDR3 is TGTGCCAGCTCATGGAGGGCCCAAGAGACCCAGTACTTC. Its protein product is CASSWRAQETQYF. The chain recombines TRBV18 with TRBJ2-5, with D possibly being TRBD2 (6 bases). The CDR3 totals 13 residues. CDR1 and CDR2 (germline): KGHSH, LQKENI. The V gene lost 5 bases and the J gene lost 1 base, with 8 bases spanning the gap.

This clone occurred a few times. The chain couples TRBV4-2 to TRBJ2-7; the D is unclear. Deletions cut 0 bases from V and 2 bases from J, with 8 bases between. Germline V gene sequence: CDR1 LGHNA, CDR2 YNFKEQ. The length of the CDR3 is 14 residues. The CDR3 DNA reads TGTGCCAGCAGCCAAGACCGGCAGGCCTACGAGCAGTACTTC. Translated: CASSQDRQAYEQYF.

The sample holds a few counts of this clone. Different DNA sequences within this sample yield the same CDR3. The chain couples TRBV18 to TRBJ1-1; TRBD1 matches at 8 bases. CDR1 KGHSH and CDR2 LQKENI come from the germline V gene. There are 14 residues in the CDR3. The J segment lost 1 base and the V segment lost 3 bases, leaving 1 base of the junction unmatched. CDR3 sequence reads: CASSPGQANTEAFF. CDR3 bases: TGTGCCAGCTCACCGGGACAGGCGAACACTGAAGCTTTCTTT.

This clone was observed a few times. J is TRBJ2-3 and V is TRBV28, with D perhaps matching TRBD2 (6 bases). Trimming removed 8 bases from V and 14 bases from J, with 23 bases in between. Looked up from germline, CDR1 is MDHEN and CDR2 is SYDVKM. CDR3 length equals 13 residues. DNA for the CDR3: TGTGCCAGCTCCGTGAGAACGCGGGATAAGGGGTATTTT. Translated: CASSVRTRDKGYF.

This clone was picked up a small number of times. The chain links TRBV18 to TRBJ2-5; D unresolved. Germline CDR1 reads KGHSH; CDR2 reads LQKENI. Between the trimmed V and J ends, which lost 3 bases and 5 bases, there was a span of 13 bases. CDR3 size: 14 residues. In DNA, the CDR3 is TGTGCCAGCTCACCGACTGCCCTTGGCGAGACCCAGTACTTC. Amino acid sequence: CASSPTALGETQYF. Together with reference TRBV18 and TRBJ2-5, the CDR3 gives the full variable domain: NAGVMQNPRHLVRRRGQEARLRCSPMKGHSHVYWYRQLPEEGLKFMVYLQKENIIDESGMPKERFSAEFPKEGPSILRIQQVVRGDSAAYFCASSPTALGETQYFGPGTRLLVL.

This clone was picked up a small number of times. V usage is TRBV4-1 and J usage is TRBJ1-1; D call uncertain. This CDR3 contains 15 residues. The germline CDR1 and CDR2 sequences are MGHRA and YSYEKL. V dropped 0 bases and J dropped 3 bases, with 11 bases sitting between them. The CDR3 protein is CASSQDHNRHTEAFF. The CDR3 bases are TGCGCCAGCAGCCAAGATCACAACAGACACACTGAAGCTTTCTTT.

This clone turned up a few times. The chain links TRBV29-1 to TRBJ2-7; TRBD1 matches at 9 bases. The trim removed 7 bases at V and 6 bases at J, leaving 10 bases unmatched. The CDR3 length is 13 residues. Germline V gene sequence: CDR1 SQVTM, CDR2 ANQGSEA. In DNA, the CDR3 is TGCAGCGCCCAGGGACAGGGAAACGGCGAGCAGTACTTC. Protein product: CSAQGQGNGEQYF.

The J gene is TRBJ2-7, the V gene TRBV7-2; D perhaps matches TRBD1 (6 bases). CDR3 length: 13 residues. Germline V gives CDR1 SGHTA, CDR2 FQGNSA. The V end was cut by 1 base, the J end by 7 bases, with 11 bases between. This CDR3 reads CASSLDRVREQYF. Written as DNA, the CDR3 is TGTGCCAGCAGCTTAGACAGGGTGAGGGAGCAGTACTTC.

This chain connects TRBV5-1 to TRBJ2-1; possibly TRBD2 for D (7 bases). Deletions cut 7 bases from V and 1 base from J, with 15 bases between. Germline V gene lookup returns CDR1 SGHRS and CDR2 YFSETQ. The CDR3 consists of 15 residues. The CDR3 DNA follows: TGCGCCAGCTTCTCAGGGGAGGGTTCCTACAATGAGCAGTTCTTC. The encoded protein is CASFSGEGSYNEQFF.

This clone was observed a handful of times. Here the CDR3 DNA reads TGCGCCAGCAGCTTGGGGGACACGACGTCGAACACTGAAGCTTTCTTT. Residues: CASSLGDTTSNTEAFF. The V gene is TRBV5-1, the J gene TRBJ1-1, with a tentative D call TRBD1 (6 bases). The CDR3 covers 16 residues. Trimming left V 0 bases short and J 1 base short, with 13 bases between. Germline V gene lookup returns CDR1 SGHRS and CDR2 YFSETQ. The full variable domain, completed using reference TRBV5-1 and TRBJ1-1, is KAGVTQTPRYLIKTRGQQVTLSCSPISGHRSVSWYQQTPGQGLQFLFEYFSETQRNKGNFPGRFSGRQFSNSRSEMNVSTLELGDSALYLCASSLGDTTSNTEAFFGQGTRLTVV.

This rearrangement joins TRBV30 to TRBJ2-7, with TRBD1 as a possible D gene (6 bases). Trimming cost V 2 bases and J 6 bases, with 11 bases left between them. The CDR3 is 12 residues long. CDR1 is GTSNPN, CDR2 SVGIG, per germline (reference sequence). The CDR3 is CAWSIQGTEQYF. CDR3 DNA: TGTGCCTGGAGTATTCAGGGGACCGAGCAGTACTTC.

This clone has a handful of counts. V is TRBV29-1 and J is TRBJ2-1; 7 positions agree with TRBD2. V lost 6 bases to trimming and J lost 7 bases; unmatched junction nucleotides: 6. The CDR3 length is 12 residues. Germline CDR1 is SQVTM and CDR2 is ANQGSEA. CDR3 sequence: CSVGQGGNEQFF. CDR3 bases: TGCAGCGTAGGGCAGGGAGGGAATGAGCAGTTCTTC.

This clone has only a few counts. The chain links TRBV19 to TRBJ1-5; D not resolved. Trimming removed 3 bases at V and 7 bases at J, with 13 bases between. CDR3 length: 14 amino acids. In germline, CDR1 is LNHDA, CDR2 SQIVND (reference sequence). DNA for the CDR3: TGTGCCAGTAGTATTGTTGGGAGCTGGCAGCCCCAGCATTTT. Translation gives CASSIVGSWQPQHF.

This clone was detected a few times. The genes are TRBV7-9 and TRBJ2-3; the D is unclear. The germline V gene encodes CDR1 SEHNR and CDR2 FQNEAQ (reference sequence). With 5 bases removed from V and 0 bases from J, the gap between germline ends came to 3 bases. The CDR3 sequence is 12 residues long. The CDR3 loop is CASSQSTDTQYF. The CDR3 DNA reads TGTGCCAGCAGCCAAAGCACAGATACGCAGTATTTT.

In DNA form, the CDR3 reads TGTGCCAGCAGCCCTGGGACTAGCGGCTACACAGATACGCAGTATTTT. Protein product: CASSPGTSGYTDTQYF. V is TRBV5-4 and J is TRBJ2-3, with TRBD2 matching over 11 bases. The CDR3 covers 16 residues. Germline CDR1 reads SGHNT; CDR2 reads YYREEE (reference sequence). The ends lost 4 bases at V and 2 bases at J; junction bases unmatched: 6.

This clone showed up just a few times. The CDR3 DNA follows: TGCAGCGTTAGAAAGACAGCTGGTCCCGGGGAGCTGTTTTTT. This sequence encodes CSVRKTAGPGELFF. The chain is built from TRBV29-1 and TRBJ2-2, with D possibly matching TRBD1 (5 bases). Germline assignment: CDR1 SQVTM and CDR2 ANQGSEA. Trimming pared 5 bases from V and 6 bases from J, leaving 16 bases between. The CDR3 has 14 residues.

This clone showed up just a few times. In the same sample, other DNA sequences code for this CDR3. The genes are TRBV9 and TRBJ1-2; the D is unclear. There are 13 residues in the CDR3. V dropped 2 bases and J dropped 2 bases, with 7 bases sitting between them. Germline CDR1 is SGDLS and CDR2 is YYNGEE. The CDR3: CASSVDQNYGYTF. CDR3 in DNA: TGTGCCAGCAGCGTTGATCAGAACTATGGCTACACCTTC. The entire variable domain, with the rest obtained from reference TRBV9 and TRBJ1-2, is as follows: DSGVTQTPKHLITATGQRVTLRCSPRSGDLSVYWYQQSLDQGLQFLIQYYNGEERAKGNILERFSAQQFPDLHSELNLSSLELGDSALYFCASSVDQNYGYTFGSGTRLTVV.

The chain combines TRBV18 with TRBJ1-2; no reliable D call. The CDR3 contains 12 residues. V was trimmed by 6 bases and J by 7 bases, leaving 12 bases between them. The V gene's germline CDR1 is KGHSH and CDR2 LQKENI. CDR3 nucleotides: TGTGCCAGCTCTCCTACTAGTCGTGGCTACACCTTC. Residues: CASSPTSRGYTF.

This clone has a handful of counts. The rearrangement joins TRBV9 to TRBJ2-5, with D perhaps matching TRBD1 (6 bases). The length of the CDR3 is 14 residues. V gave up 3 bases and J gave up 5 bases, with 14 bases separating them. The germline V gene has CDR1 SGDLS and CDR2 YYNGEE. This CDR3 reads CASSADRRGETQYF. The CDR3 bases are TGTGCCAGCAGCGCAGACAGGCGAGGGGAGACCCAGTACTTC.

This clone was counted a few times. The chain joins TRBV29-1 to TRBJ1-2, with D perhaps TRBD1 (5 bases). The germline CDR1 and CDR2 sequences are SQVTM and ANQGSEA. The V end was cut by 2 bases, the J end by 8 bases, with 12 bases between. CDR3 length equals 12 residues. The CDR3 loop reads CSVEPTRDGYTF. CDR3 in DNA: TGCAGCGTTGAACCCACGCGGGACGGCTACACCTTC. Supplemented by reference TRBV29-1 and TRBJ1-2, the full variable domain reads SAVISQKPSRDICQRGTSLTIQCQVDSQVTMMFWYRQQPGQSLTLIATANQGSEATYESGFVIDKFPISRPNLTFSTLTVSNMSPEDSSIYLCSVEPTRDGYTFGSGTRLTVV.